The next 2 T cell receptor beta chains were all read from a single sample in a study of tumor-infiltrating lymphocytes in localized non-small cell lung cancer. Sequencing was performed with immunoSEQ multiplex PCR; in TCRdb, only in-frame clones are kept and a portion is missing. Of roughly 12,000 clones in the sample, 70% to 90% were seen once. Sequencing was done on a sample of uninvolved lung tissue not adjacent to the tumor. The receptors were sampled from a human donor with non-small cell lung cancer.

The rearrangement joins TRBV6-5 to TRBJ1-2, with D unclear. Germline V gene sequence: CDR1 MNHEY, CDR2 SVGAGI. Trimming stripped 5 bases from V and 8 bases from J, with 15 bases between. This CDR3 region has 13 residues. CDR3 nucleotide sequence: TGTGCCAGCAGTAAAAACCGGGGTGGAGGCTACACCTTC. Protein sequence: CASSKNRGGGYTF.

V and J are TRBV30 and TRBJ1-5; 11 nucleotides line up with TRBD1. Germline V lookup: CDR1 GTSNPN, CDR2 SVGIG (reference sequence). J was trimmed by 5 bases and V by 5 bases; bases with no gene match: 5. This CDR3 is built from 14 residues. CDR3 amino acids: CAWGQGARDQPQHF. CDR3 nucleotides: TGTGCCTGGGGACAGGGGGCGAGGGATCAGCCCCAGCATTTT.